Detailed here is one TCR beta chain. Antigen: not known. These data are taken from a study of cytotoxic CD8 clonotypes in ibrutinib-treated CLL. Study-wide context: An average of 255,043 productive templates and 94,082 productive rearrangements was obtained per sample. Study results and limitations: Circulating CD8+ T-cell counts were tracked by baseline clonality, which exceeded that of age-matched healthy donors. Upon ibrutinib response clonality rose, and upon progression it fell back toward baseline.

The method was immunoSEQ multiplex PCR; TCRdb's version includes in-frame clones alone and lacks a portion of them. The sample yields approximately 35,000 clones, 60% to 80% seen once. Specimen: PBMCs, collected at disease progression, from a patient treated with ibrutinib. The sequence was obtained from a human donor with chronic lymphocytic leukemia.

In DNA, the CDR3 is TGTGCCAGCAGCTTATCAGGGCGCTACACCTTC. Protein product: CASSLSGRYTF. This chain joins TRBV7-8 and TRBJ1-2, with D maybe TRBD1 (5 bases). The CDR3 is 11 amino acids. The germline V gene encodes CDR1 SGHVS and CDR2 FQNEAQ. V lost 2 bases and J 9 bases, leaving 7 bases between the germline ends.